A single sample is the source of the 8 T cell receptor beta chains below, sequenced in a study of blood T cell repertoires in COVID-19. TCRdb's table, derived via immunoSEQ multiplex PCR, lists solely in-frame clones and lacks some. The table has roughly 500,000 clones, 70% to 90% seen once. Sequences were obtained from PBMCs or T cells enriched from blood (not recorded which). Receptors were obtained from a woman aged 40 to 50 who had recovered from COVID-19.

The rearrangement links TRBV14 to TRBJ2-3; 12 bases map to TRBD1. This CDR3 has 21 residues. The V segment lost 4 bases and the J segment 7 bases; nucleotides outside the gene matches: 24. The germline V gene has CDR1 SGHDN and CDR2 FVKESK. CDR3 bases: TGTGCCAGCAGCCCCCAACGGGACAGGGGGCTAAGCCTCCGGTCTTTGTATACGCAGTATTTT. It is translated as CASSPQRDRGLSLRSLYTQYF.

The rearrangement joins TRBV4-3 to TRBJ1-2, with a possible D match to TRBD1 (6 bases). Between the trimmed V and J ends, which lost 3 bases and 7 bases, there was a span of 15 bases. CDR3 size: 14 residues. Germline V gene sequence: CDR1 LGHNA, CDR2 YSLEER. CDR3 in amino acids: CASSQEQGFAGYTF. The CDR3 bases are TGCGCCAGCAGCCAGGAACAGGGATTCGCTGGCTACACCTTC.

The chain links TRBV6-2 or TRBV6-3 to TRBJ1-2, with 8 nucleotides matching TRBD1. The CDR3 totals 14 residues. The V segment lost 2 bases and the J segment 7 bases; nucleotides outside the gene matches: 6. Per germline, CDR1 MNHEY and CDR2 SVGEGT. The CDR3 DNA sequence: TGTGCCAGCAGTTACGACAGGGGCGCAGGTGGCTACACCTTC. It yields the protein CASSYDRGAGGYTF.

The rearrangement links TRBV27 to TRBJ1-1; the D gene is possibly TRBD1 (5 bases). CDR1 MNHEY and CDR2 SMNVEV come from the germline V gene (reference sequence). The CDR3 loop spans 15 amino acids. Trimming stripped 0 bases from V and 0 bases from J, with 8 bases between. The DNA for the CDR3 is TGTGCCAGCAGTTTATCGGGGGGGATGAACACTGAAGCTTTCTTT. It yields the protein CASSLSGGMNTEAFF.

The chain carries TRBV19 and TRBJ2-1; weak D call: TRBD1 (5 bases). Germline V gene data show CDR1 as LNHDA and CDR2 as SQIVND (reference sequence). Trimming pared 5 bases from V and 7 bases from J, leaving 21 bases between. The CDR3 consists of 16 residues. The CDR3 DNA is TGTGCCAGTAGTCCCCGGGCAGACAGACTTCAAAATGAGCAGTTCTTC. Encoded protein: CASSPRADRLQNEQFF. Full variable domain (outside the CDR3, taken from reference TRBV19 and TRBJ2-1): DGGITQSPKYLFRKEGQNVTLSCEQNLNHDAMYWYRQDPGQGLRLIYYSQIVNDFQKGDIAEGYSVSREKKESFPLTVTSAQKNPTAFYLCASSPRADRLQNEQFFGPGTRLTVL.

This sequence joins TRBV10-2 and TRBJ2-7; TRBD1 matches at 12 bases. The V gene's germline CDR1 is WSHSY and CDR2 SAAADI. The V gene end was trimmed by 2 bases and the J gene end by 6 bases; junction bases not matched to a gene: 5. CDR3 length: 15 residues. Here the CDR3 DNA reads TGCGCCAGCAGTGAGCCGGGGACAGGGGGCAGCGAGCAGTACTTC. It codes for CASSEPGTGGSEQYF.

The V and J genes are TRBV6-5 and TRBJ2-7; a possible D gene is TRBD1 (6 bases). Trimming took off 7 bases at V and 2 bases at J, with 15 bases between the two ends. This CDR3 is built from 14 residues. Germline values: CDR1 MNHEY, CDR2 SVGAGI. The CDR3 is CASTGTSEAYEQYF. The CDR3 DNA reads as TGTGCCAGCACCGGGACATCCGAAGCCTACGAGCAGTACTTC.

The rearrangement joins TRBV27 to TRBJ1-6; 8 nucleotides align to TRBD1. The germline gives CDR1 MNHEY, CDR2 SMNVEV (reference sequence). The CDR3 length is 15 residues. V was clipped by 6 bases and J by 9 bases; unmatched bases: 10. The CDR3 coding sequence is TGTGCCAGCAGCACAGTCGGGACAGGAGGTTCACCCCTCCACTTT. Translation: CASSTVGTGGSPLHF.